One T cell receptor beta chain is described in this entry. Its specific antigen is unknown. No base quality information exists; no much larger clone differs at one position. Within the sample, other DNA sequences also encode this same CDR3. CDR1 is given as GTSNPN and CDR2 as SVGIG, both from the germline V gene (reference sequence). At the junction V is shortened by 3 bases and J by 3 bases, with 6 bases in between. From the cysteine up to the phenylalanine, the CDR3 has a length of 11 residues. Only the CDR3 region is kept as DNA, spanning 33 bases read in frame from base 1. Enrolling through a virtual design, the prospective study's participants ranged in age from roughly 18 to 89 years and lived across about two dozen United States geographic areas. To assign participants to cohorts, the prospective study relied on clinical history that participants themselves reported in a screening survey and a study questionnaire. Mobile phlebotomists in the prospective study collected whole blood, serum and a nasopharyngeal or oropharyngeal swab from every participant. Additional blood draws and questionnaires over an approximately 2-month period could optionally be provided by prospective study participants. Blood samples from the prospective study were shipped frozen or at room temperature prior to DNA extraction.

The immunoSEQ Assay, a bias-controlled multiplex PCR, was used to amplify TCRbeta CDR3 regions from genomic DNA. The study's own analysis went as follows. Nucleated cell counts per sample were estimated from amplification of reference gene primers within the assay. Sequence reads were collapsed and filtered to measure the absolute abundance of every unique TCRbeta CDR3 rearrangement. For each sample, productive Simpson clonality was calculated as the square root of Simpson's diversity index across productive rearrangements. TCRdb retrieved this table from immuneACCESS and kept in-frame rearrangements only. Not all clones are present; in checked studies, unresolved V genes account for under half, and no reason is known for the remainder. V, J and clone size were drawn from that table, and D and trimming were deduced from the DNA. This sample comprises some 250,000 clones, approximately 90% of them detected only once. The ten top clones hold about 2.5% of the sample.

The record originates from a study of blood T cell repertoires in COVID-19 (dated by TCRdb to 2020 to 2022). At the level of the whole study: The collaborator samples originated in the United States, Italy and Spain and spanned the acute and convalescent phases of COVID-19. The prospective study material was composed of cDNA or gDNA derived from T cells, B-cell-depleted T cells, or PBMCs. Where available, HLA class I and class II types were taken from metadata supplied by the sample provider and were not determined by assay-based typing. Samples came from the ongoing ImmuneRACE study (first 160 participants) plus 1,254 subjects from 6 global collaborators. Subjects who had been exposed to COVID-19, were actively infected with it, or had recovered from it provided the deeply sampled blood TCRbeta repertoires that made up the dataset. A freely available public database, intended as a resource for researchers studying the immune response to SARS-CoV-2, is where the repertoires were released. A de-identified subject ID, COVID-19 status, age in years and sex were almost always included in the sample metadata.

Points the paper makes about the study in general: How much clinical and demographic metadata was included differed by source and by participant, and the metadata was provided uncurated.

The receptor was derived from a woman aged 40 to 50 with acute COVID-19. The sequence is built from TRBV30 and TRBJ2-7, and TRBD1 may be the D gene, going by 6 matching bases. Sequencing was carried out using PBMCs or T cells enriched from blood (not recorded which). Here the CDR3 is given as CAWRDSYEQYF. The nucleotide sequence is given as TGTGCCTGGAGGGACAGCTACGAGCAGTACTTC.